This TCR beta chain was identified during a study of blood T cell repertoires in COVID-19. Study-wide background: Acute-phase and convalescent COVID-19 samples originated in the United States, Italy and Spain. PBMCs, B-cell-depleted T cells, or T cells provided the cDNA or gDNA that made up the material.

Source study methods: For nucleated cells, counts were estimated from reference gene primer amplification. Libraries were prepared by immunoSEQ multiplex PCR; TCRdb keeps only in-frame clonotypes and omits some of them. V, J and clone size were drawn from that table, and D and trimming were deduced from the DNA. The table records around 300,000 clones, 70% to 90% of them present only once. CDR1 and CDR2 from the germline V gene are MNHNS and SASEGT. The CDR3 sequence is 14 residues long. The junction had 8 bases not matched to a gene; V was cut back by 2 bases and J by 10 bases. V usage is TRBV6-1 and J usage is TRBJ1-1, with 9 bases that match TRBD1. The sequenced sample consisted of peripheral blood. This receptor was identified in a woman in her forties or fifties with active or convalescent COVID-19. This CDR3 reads CASSELGTGSTAFF. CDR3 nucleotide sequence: TGTGCCAGCAGTGAATTGGGGACAGGGTCAACAGCTTTCTTT.